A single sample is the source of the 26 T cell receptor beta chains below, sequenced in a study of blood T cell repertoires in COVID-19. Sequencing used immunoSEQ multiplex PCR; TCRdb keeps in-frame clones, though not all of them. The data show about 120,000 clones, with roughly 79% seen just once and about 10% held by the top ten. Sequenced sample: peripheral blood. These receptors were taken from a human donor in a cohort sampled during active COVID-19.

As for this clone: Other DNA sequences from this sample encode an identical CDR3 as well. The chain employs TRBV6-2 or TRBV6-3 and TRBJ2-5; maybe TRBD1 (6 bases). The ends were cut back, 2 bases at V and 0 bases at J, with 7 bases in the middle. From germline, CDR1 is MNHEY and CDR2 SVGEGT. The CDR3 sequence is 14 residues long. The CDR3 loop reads CASSYNRDQETQYF. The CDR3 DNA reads TGTGCCAGCAGTTACAACAGGGACCAAGAGACCCAGTACTTC.

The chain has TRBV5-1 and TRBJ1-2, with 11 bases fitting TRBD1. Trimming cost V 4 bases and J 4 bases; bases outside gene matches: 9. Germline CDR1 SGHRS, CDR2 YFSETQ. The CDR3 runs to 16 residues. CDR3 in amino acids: CASSMDGQGAVYGYTF. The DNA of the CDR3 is TGCGCCAGCAGCATGGATGGACAGGGGGCCGTCTATGGCTACACCTTC. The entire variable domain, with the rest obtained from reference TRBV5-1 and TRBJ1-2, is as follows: KAGVTQTPRYLIKTRGQQVTLSCSPISGHRSVSWYQQTPGQGLQFLFEYFSETQRNKGNFPGRFSGRQFSNSRSEMNVSTLELGDSALYLCASSMDGQGAVYGYTFGSGTRLTVV.

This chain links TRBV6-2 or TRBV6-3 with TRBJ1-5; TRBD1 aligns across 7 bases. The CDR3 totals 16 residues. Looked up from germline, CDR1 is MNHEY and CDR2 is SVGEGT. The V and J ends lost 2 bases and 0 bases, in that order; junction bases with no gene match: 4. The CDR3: CASSYLRDSSNQPQHF. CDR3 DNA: TGTGCCAGCAGTTACCTGAGGGACAGTAGCAATCAGCCCCAGCATTTT.

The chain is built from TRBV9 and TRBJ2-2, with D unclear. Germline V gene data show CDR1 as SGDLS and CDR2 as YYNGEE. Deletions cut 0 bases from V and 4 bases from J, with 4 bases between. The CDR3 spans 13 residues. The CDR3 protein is CASSVESTGELFF. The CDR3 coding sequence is TGTGCCAGCAGCGTAGAGAGCACCGGGGAGCTGTTTTTT. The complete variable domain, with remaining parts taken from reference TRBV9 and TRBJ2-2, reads DSGVTQTPKHLITATGQRVTLRCSPRSGDLSVYWYQQSLDQGLQFLIQYYNGEERAKGNILERFSAQQFPDLHSELNLSSLELGDSALYFCASSVESTGELFFGEGSRLTVL.

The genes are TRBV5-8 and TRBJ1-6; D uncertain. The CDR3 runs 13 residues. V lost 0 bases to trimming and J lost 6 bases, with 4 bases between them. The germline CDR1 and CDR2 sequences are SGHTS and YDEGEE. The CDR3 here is CASSLDSNSPLHF. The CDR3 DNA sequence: TGTGCCAGCAGCTTGGACAGTAATTCACCCCTCCACTTT. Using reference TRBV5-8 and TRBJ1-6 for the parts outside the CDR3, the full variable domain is EAGVTQSPTHLIKTRGQQATLRCSPISGHTSVYWYQQALGLGLQFLLWYDEGEERNRGNFPPRFSGRQFPNYSSELNVNALELEDSALYLCASSLDSNSPLHFGNGTRLTVT.

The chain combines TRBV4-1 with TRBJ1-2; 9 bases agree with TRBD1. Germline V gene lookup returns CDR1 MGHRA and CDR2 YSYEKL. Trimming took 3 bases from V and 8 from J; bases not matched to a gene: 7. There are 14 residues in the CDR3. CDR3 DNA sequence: TGCGCCAGCAGCCAGGGGACAGGGCTAAAAGGCTACACCTTC. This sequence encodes CASSQGTGLKGYTF.

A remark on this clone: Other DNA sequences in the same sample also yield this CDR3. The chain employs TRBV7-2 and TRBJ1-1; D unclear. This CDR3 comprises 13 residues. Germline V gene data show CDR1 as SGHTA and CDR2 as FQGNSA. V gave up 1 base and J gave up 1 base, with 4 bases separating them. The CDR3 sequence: CASSLGQNTEAFF. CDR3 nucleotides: TGTGCCAGCAGCTTAGGACAGAACACTGAAGCTTTCTTT.

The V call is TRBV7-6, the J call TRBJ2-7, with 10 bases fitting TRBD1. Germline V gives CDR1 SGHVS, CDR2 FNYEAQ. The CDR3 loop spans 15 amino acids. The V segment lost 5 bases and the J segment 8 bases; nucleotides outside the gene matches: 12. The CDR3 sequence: CASSSTGTGVVKQYF. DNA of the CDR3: TGTGCCAGCAGCAGCACCGGGACAGGGGTCGTTAAGCAGTACTTC. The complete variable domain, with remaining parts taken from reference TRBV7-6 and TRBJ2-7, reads GAGVSQSPRYKVTKRGQDVALRCDPISGHVSLYWYRQALGQGPEFLTYFNYEAQQDKSGLPNDRFSAERPEGSISTLTIQRTEQRDSAMYRCASSSTGTGVVKQYFGPGTRLTVT.

The CDR3 sequence is CASSETSGSYEQYF. The CDR3 bases are TGTGCCAGCAGCGAGACTAGCGGGAGCTACGAGCAGTACTTC. V and J are TRBV28 and TRBJ2-7; TRBD2 matches at 12 bases. The V gene end was trimmed by 6 bases and the J gene end by 3 bases; junction bases not matched to a gene: 3. The germline CDR1 and CDR2 sequences are MDHEN and SYDVKM. The CDR3 totals 14 residues.

CDR3 sequence: CAWSEGPQGPSFGNTIYF. The CDR3 bases are TGTGCCTGGAGTGAGGGCCCCCAGGGCCCGAGCTTTGGAAACACCATATATTTT. The chain carries TRBV30 and TRBJ1-3; weak D call: TRBD1 (5 bases). V shed 1 base and J shed 3 bases, with 22 bases lying between them. This CDR3 contains 18 residues. Per the germline V gene, CDR1 is GTSNPN and CDR2 is SVGIG (reference sequence).

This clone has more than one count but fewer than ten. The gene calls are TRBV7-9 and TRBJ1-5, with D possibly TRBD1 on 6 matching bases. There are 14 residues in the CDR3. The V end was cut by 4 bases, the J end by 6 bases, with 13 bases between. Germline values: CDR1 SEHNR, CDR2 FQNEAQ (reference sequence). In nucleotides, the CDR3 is TGTGCCAGCAGCTCTGGGGGGGCAGGTCAGCCCCAGCATTTT. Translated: CASSSGGAGQPQHF. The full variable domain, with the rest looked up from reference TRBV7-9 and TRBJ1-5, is DTGVSQNPRHKITKRGQNVTFRCDPISEHNRLYWYRQTLGQGPEFLTYFQNEAQLEKSRLLSDRFSAERPKGSFSTLEIQRTEQGDSAMYLCASSSGGAGQPQHFGDGTRLSIL.

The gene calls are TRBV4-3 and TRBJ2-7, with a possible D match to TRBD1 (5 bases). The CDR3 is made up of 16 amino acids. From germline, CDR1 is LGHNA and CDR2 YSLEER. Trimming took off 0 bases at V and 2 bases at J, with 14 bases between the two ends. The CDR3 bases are TGCGCCAGCAGCCAAGATCAAAAGGGGTTCCCCTACGAGCAGTACTTC. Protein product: CASSQDQKGFPYEQYF.

CDR3 coding DNA: TGTGCCAGCAGCCCCGGGGAGGATTGGAACACCGGGGAGCTGTTTTTT. Translated, it gives CASSPGEDWNTGELFF. The chain employs TRBV11-3 and TRBJ2-2, with D possibly TRBD2 on 6 matching bases. CDR1 SGHNT and CDR2 YENEEA come from the germline V gene. The CDR3 runs 16 residues. V was shortened by 5 bases and J by 1 base, with 14 bases between the two germline ends.

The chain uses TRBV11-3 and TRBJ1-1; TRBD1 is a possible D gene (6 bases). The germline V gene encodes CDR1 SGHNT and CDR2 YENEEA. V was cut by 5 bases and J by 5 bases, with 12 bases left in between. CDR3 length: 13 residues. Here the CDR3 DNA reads TGTGCCAGCAGCCCCGAGGGGGTAACTGAAGCTTTCTTT. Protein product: CASSPEGVTEAFF. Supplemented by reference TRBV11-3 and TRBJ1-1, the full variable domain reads EAGVVQSPRYKIIEKKQPVAFWCNPISGHNTLYWYLQNLGQGPELLIRYENEEAVDDSQLPKDRFSAERLKGVDSTLKIQPAELGDSAVYLCASSPEGVTEAFFGQGTRLTVV.

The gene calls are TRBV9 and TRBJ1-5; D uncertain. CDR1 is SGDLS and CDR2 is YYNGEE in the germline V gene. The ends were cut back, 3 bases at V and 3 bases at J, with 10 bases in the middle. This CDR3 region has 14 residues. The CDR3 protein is CASSDRLHNQPQHF. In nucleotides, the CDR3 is TGTGCCAGCAGCGACCGACTACACAATCAGCCCCAGCATTTT. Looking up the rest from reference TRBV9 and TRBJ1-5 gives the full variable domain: DSGVTQTPKHLITATGQRVTLRCSPRSGDLSVYWYQQSLDQGLQFLIQYYNGEERAKGNILERFSAQQFPDLHSELNLSSLELGDSALYFCASSDRLHNQPQHFGDGTRLSIL.

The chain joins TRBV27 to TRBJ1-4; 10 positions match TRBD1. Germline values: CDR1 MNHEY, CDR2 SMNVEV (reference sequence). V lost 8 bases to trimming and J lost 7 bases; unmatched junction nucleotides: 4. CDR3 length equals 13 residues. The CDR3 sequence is CASGWTGGEKLFF. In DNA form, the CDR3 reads TGTGCCAGCGGATGGACAGGGGGTGAAAAACTGTTTTTT.

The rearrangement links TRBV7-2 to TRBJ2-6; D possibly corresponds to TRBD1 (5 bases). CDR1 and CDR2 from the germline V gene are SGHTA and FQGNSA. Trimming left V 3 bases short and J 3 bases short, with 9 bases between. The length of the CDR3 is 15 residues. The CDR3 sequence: CASSFRVRGANVLTF. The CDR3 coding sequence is TGTGCCAGCAGCTTCAGGGTTCGTGGGGCCAACGTCCTGACTTTC.

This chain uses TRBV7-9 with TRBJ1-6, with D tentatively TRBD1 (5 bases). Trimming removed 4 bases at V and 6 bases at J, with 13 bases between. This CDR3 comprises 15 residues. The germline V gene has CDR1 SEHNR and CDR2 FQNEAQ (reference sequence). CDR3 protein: CASSSGDGGNSPLHF. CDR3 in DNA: TGTGCCAGCAGCTCGGGAGATGGGGGTAATTCACCCCTCCACTTT.

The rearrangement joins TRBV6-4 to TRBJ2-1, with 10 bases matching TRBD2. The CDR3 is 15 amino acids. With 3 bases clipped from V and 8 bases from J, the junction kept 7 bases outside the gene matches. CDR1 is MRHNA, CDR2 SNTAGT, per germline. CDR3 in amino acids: CASSERTSGVDEQFF. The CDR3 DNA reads TGTGCCAGCAGTGAGAGGACTAGCGGTGTCGATGAGCAGTTCTTC.

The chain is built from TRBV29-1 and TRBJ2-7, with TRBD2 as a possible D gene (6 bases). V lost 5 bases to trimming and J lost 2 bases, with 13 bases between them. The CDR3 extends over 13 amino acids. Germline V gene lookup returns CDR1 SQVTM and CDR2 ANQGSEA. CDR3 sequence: CSVTGGVAYEQYF. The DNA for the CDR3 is TGCAGCGTTACTGGCGGGGTGGCCTACGAGCAGTACTTC.

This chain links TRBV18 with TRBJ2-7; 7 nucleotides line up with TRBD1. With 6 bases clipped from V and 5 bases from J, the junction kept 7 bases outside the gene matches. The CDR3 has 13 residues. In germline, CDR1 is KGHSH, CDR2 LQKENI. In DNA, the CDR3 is TGTGCCAGCTCCCGAGTTACAGGGGACGAGCAGTACTTC. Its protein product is CASSRVTGDEQYF.

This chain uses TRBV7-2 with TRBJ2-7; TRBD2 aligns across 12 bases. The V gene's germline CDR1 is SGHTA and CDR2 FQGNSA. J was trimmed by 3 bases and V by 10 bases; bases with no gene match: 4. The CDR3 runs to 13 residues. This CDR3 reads CANRLAGDYEQYF. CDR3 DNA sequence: TGTGCCAACCGACTAGCGGGAGACTACGAGCAGTACTTC.

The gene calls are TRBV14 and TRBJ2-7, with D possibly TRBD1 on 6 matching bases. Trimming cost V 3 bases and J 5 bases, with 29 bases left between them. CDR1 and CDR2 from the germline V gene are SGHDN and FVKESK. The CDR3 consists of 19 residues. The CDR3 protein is CASSQRLGSSGTPGDEQYF. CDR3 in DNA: TGTGCCAGCAGCCAGCGGCTGGGGTCGTCCGGGACACCAGGGGACGAGCAGTACTTC.

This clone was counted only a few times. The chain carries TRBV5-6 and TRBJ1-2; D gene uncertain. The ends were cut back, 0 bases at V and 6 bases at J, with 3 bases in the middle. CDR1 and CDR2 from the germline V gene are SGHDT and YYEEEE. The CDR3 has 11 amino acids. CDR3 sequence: CASSLGHGYTF. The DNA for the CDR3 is TGTGCCAGCAGCTTGGGGCATGGCTACACCTTC.

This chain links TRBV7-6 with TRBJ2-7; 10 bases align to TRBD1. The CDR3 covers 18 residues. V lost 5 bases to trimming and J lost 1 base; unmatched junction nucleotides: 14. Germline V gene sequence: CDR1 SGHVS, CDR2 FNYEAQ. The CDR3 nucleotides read TGTGCCAGCAGCAGATACAATCCGGGACAGGGGAGTTCCTACGAGCAGTACTTC. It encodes CASSRYNPGQGSSYEQYF.

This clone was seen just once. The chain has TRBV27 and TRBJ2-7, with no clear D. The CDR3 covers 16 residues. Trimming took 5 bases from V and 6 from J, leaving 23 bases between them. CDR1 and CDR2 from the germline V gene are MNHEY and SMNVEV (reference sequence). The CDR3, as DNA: TGTGCCAGCAGTCCACCCCCCGGGTGGCCGGAATTCGAGCAGTACTTC. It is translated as CASSPPPGWPEFEQYF.